The sequence of this T cell receptor (beta chain) was determined in a study of blood T cell repertoires in COVID-19. Germline CDR1 SGHVS, CDR2 FQNEAQ. This CDR3 spans 14 amino acids. V gave up 0 bases and J gave up 0 bases, with 3 bases separating them. In the 2 weeks before study entry, exposed participants met a COVID-19 case, which was PCR-confirmed or clinician-diagnosed. This table comes from immunoSEQ multiplex PCR, and its TCRdb copy is limited to in-frame clones, with some not included. The top ten clones hold just over 0.85% of a sample with around 400,000 clones, approximately 93% of them seen once.

Sequenced input: PBMCs or T cells enriched from blood (not recorded which). This sequence originates from a woman in her 40s who had been exposed to COVID-19. The chain recombines TRBV7-8 with TRBJ1-3; no reliable D call. CDR3 residues: CASSLANSGNTIYF. The CDR3 DNA sequence: TGTGCCAGCAGCTTAGCTAACTCTGGAAACACCATATATTTT.